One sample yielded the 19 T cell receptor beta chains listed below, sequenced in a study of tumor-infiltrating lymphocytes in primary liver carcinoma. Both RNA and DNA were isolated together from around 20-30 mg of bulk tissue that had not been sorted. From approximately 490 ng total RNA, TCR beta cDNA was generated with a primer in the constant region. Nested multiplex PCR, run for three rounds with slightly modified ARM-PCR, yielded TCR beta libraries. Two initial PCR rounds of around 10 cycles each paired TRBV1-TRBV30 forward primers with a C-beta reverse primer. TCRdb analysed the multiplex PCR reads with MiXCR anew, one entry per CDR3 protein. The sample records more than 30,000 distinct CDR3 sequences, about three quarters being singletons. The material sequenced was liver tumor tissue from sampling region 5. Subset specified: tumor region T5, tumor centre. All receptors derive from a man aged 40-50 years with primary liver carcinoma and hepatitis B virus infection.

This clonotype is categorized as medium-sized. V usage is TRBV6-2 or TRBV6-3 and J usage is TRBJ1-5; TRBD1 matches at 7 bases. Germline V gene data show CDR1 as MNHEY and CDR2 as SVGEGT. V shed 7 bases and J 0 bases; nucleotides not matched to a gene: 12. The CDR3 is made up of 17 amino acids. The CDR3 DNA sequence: TGTGCCAGCACCCCTACAGAGGGGGCGTATAGCAATCAGCCCCAGCATTTT. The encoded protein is CASTPTEGAYSNQPQHF.

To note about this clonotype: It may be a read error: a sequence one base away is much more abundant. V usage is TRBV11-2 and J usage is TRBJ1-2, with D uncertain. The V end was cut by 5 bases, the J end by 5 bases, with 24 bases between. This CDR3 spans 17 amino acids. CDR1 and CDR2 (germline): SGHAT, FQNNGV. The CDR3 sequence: CASSPVRDAGGRYGYTF. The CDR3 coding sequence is TGTGCCAGCAGCCCAGTTCGAGATGCGGGAGGAAGGTATGGCTACACCTTC.

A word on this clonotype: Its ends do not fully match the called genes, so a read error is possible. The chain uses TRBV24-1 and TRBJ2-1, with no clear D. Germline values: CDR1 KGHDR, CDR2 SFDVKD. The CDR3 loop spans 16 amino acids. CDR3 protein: CAISDSASPVHNEQFF. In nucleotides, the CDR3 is TGTGCCATCAGTGATTCTGCATCGCCGGTCCACAATGAGCAGTTTTTC.

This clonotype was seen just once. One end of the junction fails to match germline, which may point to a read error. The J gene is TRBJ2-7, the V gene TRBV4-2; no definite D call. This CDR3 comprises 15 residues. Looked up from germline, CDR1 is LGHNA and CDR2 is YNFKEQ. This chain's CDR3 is CASSQANGQHYERYF. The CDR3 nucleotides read TGTGCCAGTAGCCAAGCTAACGGTCAGCACTACGAGCGGTACTTC.

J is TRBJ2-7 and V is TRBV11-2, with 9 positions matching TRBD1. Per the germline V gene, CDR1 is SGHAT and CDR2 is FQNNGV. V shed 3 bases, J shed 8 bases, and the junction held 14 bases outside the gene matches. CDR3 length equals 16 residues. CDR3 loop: CASSFIQGAIYNKQYF. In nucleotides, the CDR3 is TGTGCCAGCAGCTTCATACAGGGGGCTATATATAACAAGCAGTACTTC.

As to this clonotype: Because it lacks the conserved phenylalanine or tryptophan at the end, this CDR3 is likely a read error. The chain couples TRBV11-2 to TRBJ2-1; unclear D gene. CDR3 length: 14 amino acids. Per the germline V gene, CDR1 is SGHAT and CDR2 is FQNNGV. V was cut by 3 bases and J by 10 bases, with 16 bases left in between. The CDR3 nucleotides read TGTGCCAGCAGCTTGTACCGGCTAGTTAGCGAGCAGTTCATC. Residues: CASSLYRLVSEQFI.

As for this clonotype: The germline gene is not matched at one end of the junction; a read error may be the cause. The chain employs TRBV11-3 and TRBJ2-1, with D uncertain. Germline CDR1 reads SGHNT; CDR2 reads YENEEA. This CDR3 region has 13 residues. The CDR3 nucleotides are TGTGTCAGCAGCTTAGGGCCTGCGAACGAGCAGTTCTTC. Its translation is CVSSLGPANEQFF.

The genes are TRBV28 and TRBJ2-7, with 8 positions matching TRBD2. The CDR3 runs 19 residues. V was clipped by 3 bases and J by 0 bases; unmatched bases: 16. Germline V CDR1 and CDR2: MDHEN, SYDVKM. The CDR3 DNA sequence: TGTGCCAGCAGTTTTATAGGACTAACGGGAGGGCGAATCTCCTACGAGCAGTACTTC. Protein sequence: CASSFIGLTGGRISYEQYF.

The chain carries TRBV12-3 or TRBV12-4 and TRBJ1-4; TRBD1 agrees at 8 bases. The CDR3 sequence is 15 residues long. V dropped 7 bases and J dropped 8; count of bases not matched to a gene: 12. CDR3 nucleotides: TGTGCCAGCAATCAACCGGACAGGGTACCGGAAAAACTGTTTTTT. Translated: CASNQPDRVPEKLFF.

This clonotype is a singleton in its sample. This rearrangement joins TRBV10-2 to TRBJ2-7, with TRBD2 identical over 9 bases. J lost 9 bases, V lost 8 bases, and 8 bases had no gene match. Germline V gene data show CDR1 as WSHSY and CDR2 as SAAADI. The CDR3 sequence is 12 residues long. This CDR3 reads CASLPAGGVQYF. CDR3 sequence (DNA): TGCGCCAGCTTGCCAGCGGGGGGCGTGCAGTACTTC.

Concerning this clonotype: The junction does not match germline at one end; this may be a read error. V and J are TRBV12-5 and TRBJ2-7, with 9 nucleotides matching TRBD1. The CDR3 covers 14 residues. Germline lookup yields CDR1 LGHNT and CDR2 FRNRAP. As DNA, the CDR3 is TGTTCTAGAGGTACAGGACAGGGGTACTACGAGCAGTACTTC. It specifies CSRGTGQGYYEQYF.

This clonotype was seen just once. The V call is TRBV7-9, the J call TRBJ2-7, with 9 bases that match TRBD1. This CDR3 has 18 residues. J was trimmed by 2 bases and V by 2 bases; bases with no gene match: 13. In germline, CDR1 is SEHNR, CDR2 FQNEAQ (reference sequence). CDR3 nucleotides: TGTGCCAGCAGCTTATACGGCCGACGGGACAGGGAAGCCTACGAGCAGTACTTC. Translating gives CASSLYGRRDREAYEQYF.

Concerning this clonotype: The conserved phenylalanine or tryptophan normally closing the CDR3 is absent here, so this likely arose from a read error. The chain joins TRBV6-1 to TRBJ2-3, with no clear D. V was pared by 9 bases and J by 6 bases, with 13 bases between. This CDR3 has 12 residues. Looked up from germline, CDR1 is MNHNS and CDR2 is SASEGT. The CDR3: CASSHGRDTQYL. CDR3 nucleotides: TGTGCCAGTAGTCATGGACGGGATACGCAGTATTTA.

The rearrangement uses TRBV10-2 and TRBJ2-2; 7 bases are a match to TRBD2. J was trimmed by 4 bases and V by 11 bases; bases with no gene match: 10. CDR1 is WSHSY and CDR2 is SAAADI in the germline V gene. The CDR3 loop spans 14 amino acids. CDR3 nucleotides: TGCGCCGGGAAGCCGGGACTACCCACCGGGGAGCTGTTTTTT. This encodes CAGKPGLPTGELFF.

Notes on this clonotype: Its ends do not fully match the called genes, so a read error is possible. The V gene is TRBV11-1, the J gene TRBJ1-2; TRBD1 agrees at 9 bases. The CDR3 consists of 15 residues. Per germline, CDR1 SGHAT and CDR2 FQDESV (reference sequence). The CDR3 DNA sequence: TGTGCCAGCAGCTTCTGGACAGGGGCGGACTATGACTACACCTTC. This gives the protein CASSFWTGADYDYTF.

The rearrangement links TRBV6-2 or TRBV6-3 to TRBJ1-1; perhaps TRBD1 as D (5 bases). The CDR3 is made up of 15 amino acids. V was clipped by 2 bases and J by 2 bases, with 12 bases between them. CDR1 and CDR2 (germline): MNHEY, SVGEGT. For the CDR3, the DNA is TGTGCCAGCAGTTACAGGCCGGGGCTTAACACTGAAGCTTTCTTT. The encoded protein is CASSYRPGLNTEAFF.

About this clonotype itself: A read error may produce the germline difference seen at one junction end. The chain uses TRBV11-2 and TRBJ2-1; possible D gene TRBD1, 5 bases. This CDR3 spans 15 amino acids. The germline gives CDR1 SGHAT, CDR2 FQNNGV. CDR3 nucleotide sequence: TGTGCTAGCAGTTTAAGTCAGGGCCCTCACAATGAGCAGTTCTTC. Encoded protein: CASSLSQGPHNEQFF. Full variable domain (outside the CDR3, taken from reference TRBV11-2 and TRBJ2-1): EAGVAQSPRYKIIEKRQSVAFWCNPISGHATLYWYQQILGQGPKLLIQFQNNGVVDDSQLPKDRFSAERLKGVDSTLKIQPAKLEDSAVYLCASSLSQGPHNEQFFGPGTRLTVL.

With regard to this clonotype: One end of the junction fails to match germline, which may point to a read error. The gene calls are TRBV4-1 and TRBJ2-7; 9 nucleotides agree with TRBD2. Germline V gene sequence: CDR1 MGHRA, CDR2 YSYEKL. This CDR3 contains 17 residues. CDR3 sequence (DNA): TGCGCCGGCAGCCCCCCCTATGGCGCGGGAGGGCTCGGCGGGCAGTACTTC. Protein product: CAGSPPYGAGGLGGQYF.

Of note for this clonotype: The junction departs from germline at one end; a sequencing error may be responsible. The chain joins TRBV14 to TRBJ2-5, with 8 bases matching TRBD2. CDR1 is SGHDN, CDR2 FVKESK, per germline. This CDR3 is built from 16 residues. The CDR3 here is CASSHRSGSPQEAHYF. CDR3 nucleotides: TGTGCCAGCAGCCATAGGAGCGGGAGCCCGCAAGAGGCCCATTACTTC.